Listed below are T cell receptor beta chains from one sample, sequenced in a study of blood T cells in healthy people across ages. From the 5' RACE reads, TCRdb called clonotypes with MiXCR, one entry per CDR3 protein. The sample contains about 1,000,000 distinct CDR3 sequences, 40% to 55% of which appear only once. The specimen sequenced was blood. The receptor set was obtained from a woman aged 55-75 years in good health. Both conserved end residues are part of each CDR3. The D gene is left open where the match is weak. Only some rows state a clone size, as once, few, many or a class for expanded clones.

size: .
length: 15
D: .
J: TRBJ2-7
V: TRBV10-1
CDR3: CASSESSSAGTKQYF
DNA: TGCGCCAGCAGTGAGTCGAGTTCTGCGGGAACAAAGCAGTACTTC

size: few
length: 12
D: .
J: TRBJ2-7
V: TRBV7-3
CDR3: CASSSPSREQYF
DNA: TGTGCCAGCAGCTCCCCGAGTCGAGAGCAGTACTTC

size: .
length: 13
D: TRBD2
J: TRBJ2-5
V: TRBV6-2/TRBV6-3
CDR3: CASSGPGGETQYF
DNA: TGTGCCAGCAGTGGGCCGGGGGGGGAGACCCAGTACTTC

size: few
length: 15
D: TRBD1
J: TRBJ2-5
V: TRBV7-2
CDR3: CASRQPGQGRGEQYF
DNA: TGTGCCAGCAGACAACCGGGACAGGGAAGGGGGGAGCAGTACTTC

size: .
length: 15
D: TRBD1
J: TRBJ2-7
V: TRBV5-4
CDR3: CASSLDGQGFYEQYF
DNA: TGTGCCAGCAGCTTGGATGGACAGGGTTTCTACGAGCAGTACTTC

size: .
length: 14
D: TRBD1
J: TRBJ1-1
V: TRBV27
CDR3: CASRMDRGAAEAFF
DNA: TGTGCCAGCAGGATGGACAGGGGAGCGGCTGAAGCTTTCTTT

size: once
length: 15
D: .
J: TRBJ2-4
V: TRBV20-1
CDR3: CSARVGGYPENIQYF
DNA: TGCAGTGCTAGAGTTGGAGGTTACCCCGAAAACATTCAGTACTTC

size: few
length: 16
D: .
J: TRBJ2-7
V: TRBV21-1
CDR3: CASSKVGVSGDYEQYF
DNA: TGTGCCAGCAGCAAAGTCGGGGTGTCGGGTGACTACGAGCAGTACTTC

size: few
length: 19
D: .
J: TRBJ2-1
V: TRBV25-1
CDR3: CASSEFPLGATVAYNEQFF
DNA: TGTGCCAGCAGTGAATTCCCCCTAGGTGCGACGGTGGCCTACAATGAGCAGTTCTTC

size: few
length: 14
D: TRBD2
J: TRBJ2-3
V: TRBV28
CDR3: CASHPSGRADTQYF
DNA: TGTGCCAGCCACCCTAGCGGGAGGGCAGATACGCAGTATTTT